This is a list of T cell receptor beta chains from one sample in a study of blood T cell repertoires in COVID-19. TCRdb's copy holds only in-frame clones and misses some; the assay was immunoSEQ multiplex PCR. Among around 100,000 clones, just under 90% were seen once, and the ten largest hold 15% to 17%. Material for sequencing was peripheral blood. The receptor source for this set is a human donor in a cohort sampled during active COVID-19. The CDR3 runs from the conserved cysteine through the conserved F or W. The D gene is left open where the match is weak. Rows may omit the clone size; those that give it use once, few, many or a size class.

V gene	J gene	D gene	clone size	CDR3 DNA	CDR3 protein
TRBV7-3	TRBJ2-3	TRBD1	.	TGTGCCAGCAGCTTAAGAGCCCGACAGGGTGCGGCAGATACGCAGTATTTT	CASSLRARQGAADTQYF
TRBV27	TRBJ1-2	TRBD1	.	TGTGCCAGCAGTTCCAGCCACCTGAGGGGGCCTGGCTACACCTTC	CASSSSHLRGPGYTF
TRBV9	TRBJ2-3	TRBD2	once	TGTGCCAGCACTCCTAGCGGGACCCGCACAGATACGCAGTATTTT	CASTPSGTRTDTQYF
TRBV11-2	TRBJ1-1	TRBD1	.	TGTGCCAGCAGCTTAGGGGACAGCCGAACTGAAGCTTTCTTT	CASSLGDSRTEAFF
TRBV7-9	TRBJ2-7	.	.	TGTGCCAGCAGCTTAGCGGCAGTCAGCTACGAGCAGTACTTC	CASSLAAVSYEQYF
TRBV3-1/TRBV3-2	TRBJ2-5	TRBD1	.	TGTGCCAGCAGCCAAGGGACAGGGGGCGGAGAGACCCAGTACTTC	CASSQGTGGGETQYF
TRBV6-2/TRBV6-3	TRBJ1-2	TRBD1	once	TGTGCCAGCAACCCCGGGACAGGGTCCTATGGCTACACCTTC	CASNPGTGSYGYTF
TRBV4-1	TRBJ2-1	TRBD2	.	TGCGCCAGCAGCCAATCGGGAGGGGCCTACAATGAGCAGTTCTTC	CASSQSGGAYNEQFF
TRBV3-1/TRBV3-2	TRBJ2-7	TRBD2	.	TGTGCCAGCAGTAAGAGTTTAGCGGGGGGCTACGAGCAGTACTTC	CASSKSLAGGYEQYF
TRBV24-1	TRBJ2-1	TRBD2	.	TGTGCCACCAGTGATCTGACTAGCGGGGACTACAATGAGCAGTTCTTC	CATSDLTSGDYNEQFF
TRBV27	TRBJ2-1	TRBD2	.	TGTGCCAGCAGTTTAACCACTAGCGGGGGCTCTTACAATGAGCAGTTCTTC	CASSLTTSGGSYNEQFF
TRBV3-1/TRBV3-2	TRBJ1-4	.	few	TGTGCCAGCAGCCAAGATATGACAGACGATAATGAAAAACTGTTTTTT	CASSQDMTDDNEKLFF
TRBV7-2	TRBJ2-2	.	.	TGTGCCAGCAGCTTAGCGGGCGCGGGGGGGGAGCTGTTTTTT	CASSLAGAGGELFF
TRBV5-1	TRBJ2-1	.	.	TGCGCCAGCAGCTTGTTCGGCGGGGGCCGTACCTACAATGAGCAGTTCTTC	CASSLFGGGRTYNEQFF
TRBV3-1/TRBV3-2	TRBJ1-5	TRBD1	.	TGTGCCAGCAGCCGTACGACAGGGGGCACTCAGCCCCAGCATTTT	CASSRTTGGTQPQHF
TRBV19	TRBJ2-1	TRBD2	.	TGTGCCAGTAGTAACGAATGGGGTAGCGGGGGCTCCTACAATGAGCAGTTCTTC	CASSNEWGSGGSYNEQFF
TRBV5-1	TRBJ1-1	.	.	TGCGCCAGCAGCTTCCAACAGGATCGGGCCACTGAAGCTTTCTTT	CASSFQQDRATEAFF
TRBV29-1	TRBJ2-4	TRBD1	once	TGCAGCGTTGGTGACAGGGTAGCCAAAAACATTCAGTACTTC	CSVGDRVAKNIQYF
TRBV3-1/TRBV3-2	TRBJ2-3	TRBD1	.	TGTGCCAGCAGCCCCCGACAGGGTGGCACAGATACGCAGTATTTT	CASSPRQGGTDTQYF
TRBV21-1	TRBJ2-3	.	.	TGTGCCAGCAGCAAAGCGGGGAGCGGGACTAGCACAGATACGCAGTATTTT	CASSKAGSGTSTDTQYF
TRBV24-1	TRBJ1-5	.	.	TGTGCCACCAGTGAGGCGGGGGGCAATCAGCCCCAGCATTTT	CATSEAGGNQPQHF
TRBV13	TRBJ2-5	TRBD2	.	TGTGCCAGCAGCACGCAGGCTAGCGGTCCTCAAGAGACCCAGTACTTC	CASSTQASGPQETQYF
TRBV5-4	TRBJ1-4	.	once	TGTGCCAGCTCCATCCGCGCGGGGGAAAAACTGTTTTTT	CASSIRAGEKLFF
TRBV27	TRBJ2-1	.	.	TGTGCCAGCAGTTCACTCCCTTTGTCCTCCTACAATGAGCAGTTCTTC	CASSSLPLSSYNEQFF
TRBV21-1	TRBJ1-1	.	.	TGTGCCAGCAGCAACGCGGACAGGGTGCGCAACCTGAACACTGAAGCTTTCTTT	CASSNADRVRNLNTEAFF
TRBV30	TRBJ2-7	TRBD1	.	TGTGCCTGGAGTCCCGGGACAGGGATATACGAGCAGTACTTC	CAWSPGTGIYEQYF
TRBV25-1	TRBJ2-1	.	once	TGTGCCAGCAGTGATTCGGGGGTCAATGAGCAGTTCTTC	CASSDSGVNEQFF
TRBV19	TRBJ2-7	TRBD1	.	TGTGCCAGTAGTATTCCCGGGACAGGGGGCGCCTACGAGCAGTACTTC	CASSIPGTGGAYEQYF
TRBV14	TRBJ2-7	TRBD1	.	TGTGCCAGCAGCCCCCACAGGGGGTGGTACGAGCAGTACTTC	CASSPHRGWYEQYF
TRBV11-3	TRBJ2-2	.	.	TGTGCCAGCAGCCCAGGGGGGACTAGAGTCTCCGGGGAGCTGTTTTTT	CASSPGGTRVSGELFF
TRBV12-3/TRBV12-4	TRBJ2-5	.	.	TGTGCCAGCAGTTTTAGGGGAGGAGAGACCCAGTACTTC	CASSFRGGETQYF
TRBV27	TRBJ2-1	TRBD2	.	TGTGCCAGCCGACTCTCTAGCGGGAGGGTCAATGAGCAGTTCTTC	CASRLSSGRVNEQFF
TRBV7-6	TRBJ2-7	TRBD1	.	TGTGCCAGCAGCTCGACAGGGGGCATTGACGAGCAGTACTTC	CASSSTGGIDEQYF
TRBV7-8	TRBJ1-2	TRBD1	.	TGTGCCAGCAGCGGGACAGGGAACTATGGCTACACCTTC	CASSGTGNYGYTF
TRBV5-1	TRBJ2-7	TRBD1	.	TGCGCCAGCAGCTGGACAGGGGACTCCTACGAGCAGTACTTC	CASSWTGDSYEQYF
TRBV11-3	TRBJ1-4	TRBD1	.	TGTGCCAGCAGCAAGGACAGGGGAGAAAAACTGTTTTTT	CASSKDRGEKLFF
TRBV9	TRBJ2-1	TRBD2	.	TGTGCCAGCGGTTTACAGGCAAGACTAGCGGGGTACAATGAGCAGTTCTTC	CASGLQARLAGYNEQFF
TRBV5-4	TRBJ2-1	.	.	TGTGCCAGCAGCCGTGCGAGGGGGGGCTCCTACAATGAGCAGTTCTTC	CASSRARGGSYNEQFF
TRBV4-1	TRBJ2-4	TRBD1	.	TGCGCCAGCAGCCAACATTCGACAGGGCGGAACATTCAGTACTTC	CASSQHSTGRNIQYF
TRBV6-5	TRBJ2-5	.	once	TGTGCCAGCAGTCTTACAGGGCCGAGAGAGACCCAGTACTTC	CASSLTGPRETQYF
TRBV4-1	TRBJ1-6	.	few	TGCGCCAGCACCGGTACGGAGAGCTCCTATAATTCACCCCTCCACTTT	CASTGTESSYNSPLHF
TRBV5-6	TRBJ1-5	TRBD1	.	TGTGCCAGCAGCTGGGGACAGGGGGGCAATCAGCCCCAGCATTTT	CASSWGQGGNQPQHF
TRBV6-2/TRBV6-3	TRBJ2-3	TRBD2	.	TGTGCCAGCAGTTACGGTGCGGGGGGTGTGACAGATACGCAGTATTTT	CASSYGAGGVTDTQYF
TRBV5-1	TRBJ2-1	TRBD1	.	TGCGCCAGCAGCTCGTCCCCGGGACAGGGGTACAATGAGCAGTTCTTC	CASSSSPGQGYNEQFF
TRBV12-5	TRBJ1-1	.	.	TGTGCTAGTGGTCCTGGGAGTGAGACTGAAGCTTTCTTT	CASGPGSETEAFF
TRBV9	TRBJ2-7	.	.	TGTGCCAGCAGCGTAGGAAGCGGAGCGTCCTACGAGCAGTACTTC	CASSVGSGASYEQYF
TRBV5-1	TRBJ2-7	TRBD1	.	TGCGCCAGCAGCTGGAAACTCCCGGGACAGGGGGCCTACGAGCAGTACTTC	CASSWKLPGQGAYEQYF
TRBV7-9	TRBJ1-6	.	.	TGTGCCAGCAGCTATTTGACAGGAGGATATAATTCACCCCTCCACTTT	CASSYLTGGYNSPLHF
TRBV3-1/TRBV3-2	TRBJ1-3	.	medium-sized	TGTGCCACCCACTCTGGAAACACCATATATTTT	CATHSGNTIYF
TRBV18	TRBJ1-1	TRBD1	.	TGTGCCAGCTCAACTCGGGACAGGCGGGTCACTGAAGCTTTCTTT	CASSTRDRRVTEAFF
TRBV24-1	TRBJ1-5	.	.	TGTGCCACCAGGGACGGGACAACAAGCAATCAGCCCCAGCATTTT	CATRDGTTSNQPQHF
TRBV6-6	TRBJ1-2	TRBD1	.	TGTGCCAGCAGTGGAGACAGGGCTTATGGCTACACCTTC	CASSGDRAYGYTF
TRBV6-2/TRBV6-3	TRBJ2-1	.	.	TGTGCCAGCAGTTATAAGGTGGGCCCTAAAAATGAGCAGTTCTTC	CASSYKVGPKNEQFF
TRBV9	TRBJ2-1	.	.	TGTGCCAGCAGCGTTCAGGAGGCAACCTACAATGAGCAGTTCTTC	CASSVQEATYNEQFF
TRBV11-2	TRBJ2-7	.	.	TGTGCCAGCAGCTTACCCACTTACGAGCAGTACTTC	CASSLPTYEQYF
TRBV10-3	TRBJ1-6	TRBD1	.	TGTGCCATCAGTGAGTCGCGGGGACAGGGCAATTCACCCCTCCACTTT	CAISESRGQGNSPLHF
TRBV30	TRBJ1-5	.	.	TGTGCCTGGACCAAAGGGCAGGGTAACCAGCCCCAGCATTTT	CAWTKGQGNQPQHF
TRBV6-6	TRBJ2-2	TRBD1	.	TGTGCCACCCGAGGCCCGGGACAGGGACTTCCAGGGGAGCTGTTTTTT	CATRGPGQGLPGELFF
TRBV5-4	TRBJ2-3	TRBD2	once	TGTGCCAGCAGCTCTAGCGGGGGTGGCACAGATACGCAGTATTTT	CASSSSGGGTDTQYF
TRBV12-1	TRBJ1-2	.	.	TGTGCCAGCAGCTACGGGACAGGGGGCGCGAGAGGATATGGCTACACCTTC	CASSYGTGGARGYGYTF